This T cell receptor (beta chain) was sequenced for a study of Ad26.COV2.S vaccination and SARS-CoV-2 variants. Study-level findings and limits: It was found that vaccine and placebo recipients had similar non-spike TCR breadth.

The treatment here: about 20 received Ad26.COV2.S at low or high dose, single or two shots; 5 received placebo; per-sample allocation not given. The samples date from day 63 after the first vaccine or placebo injection. Worth noting for this clone: Its antigen is still unknown.

The CDR3 runs 13 residues. Germline lookup yields CDR1 WNHNN and CDR2 SYGVQD (reference sequence). Trimming removed 8 bases at V and 7 bases at J, with 15 bases between. Sequencing was performed with immunoSEQ multiplex PCR; in TCRdb, only in-frame clones are kept and a portion is missing. The table has 300,000 to 350,000 clones, around 88% seen once. The receptor comes from a person between 18 and 60 years old who received the Ad26.COV2.S COVID-19 vaccine or a placebo. This rearrangement joins TRBV10-1 to TRBJ2-1; maybe TRBD2 (6 bases). The material sequenced was peripheral blood, taken in a trial of Ad26.COV2.S vaccine versus placebo. The CDR3 nucleotides are TGCGCCAGCGGTTCTAGCGTTTTGAATGAGCAGTTCTTC. Amino acid sequence: CASGSSVLNEQFF.